Shown below are 29 T cell receptor beta chains from a single sample sequenced in a study of CD8 T cells in ankylosing spondylitis. TCRdb analysed the 5' RACE reads with MiXCR anew, one entry per CDR3 protein. The sample lists 250,000 to 350,000 distinct CDR3 sequences; 20% were seen once. The specimen sequenced was blood, either unsorted or a sorted T cell fraction (not recorded which). Receptors were obtained from a male donor with ankylosing spondylitis or in good health (not recorded which).

J is TRBJ2-7 and V is TRBV3-1; D may be TRBD1 (6 bases). The V and J ends lost 4 bases and 6 bases respectively, with 10 bases between them. Germline V CDR1 and CDR2: LGHDT, YNNKEL (reference sequence). The CDR3 sequence is 12 residues long. The chain's CDR3 is CASSLGQGEQYV. CDR3 in DNA: TGTGCCAGCAGCCTGGGACAAGGCGAGCAGTACGTC.

The chain joins TRBV9 to TRBJ2-6, with 7 bases aligning to TRBD1. Germline values: CDR1 SGDLS, CDR2 YYNGEE. The CDR3 totals 19 residues. J lost 0 bases, V lost 2 bases, and 11 bases had no gene match. Here the CDR3 DNA reads TGTGCCAGCAGCGTCGATCCGGGACAGATGTTCTCTGGGGCCAACGTCCTGACTTTC. Protein sequence: CASSVDPGQMFSGANVLTF.

This chain's CDR3 is CSARDHSGRDYNEQFF. The CDR3 DNA reads as TGCAGTGCTAGAGATCATTCAGGGAGAGACTACAATGAGCAGTTCTTC. The chain couples TRBV20-1 to TRBJ2-1; either TRBD1 or TRBD2 may supply D (5 bases each). The CDR3 totals 16 residues. From germline, CDR1 is DFQATT and CDR2 SNEGSKA (reference sequence). Trimming took off 0 bases at V and 3 bases at J, with 15 bases between the two ends.

The chain uses TRBV9 and TRBJ1-2, with unresolved D. The CDR3 is 13 residues long. Germline V gives CDR1 SGDLS, CDR2 YYNGEE. Trimming removed 7 bases from V and 6 bases from J, with 16 bases in between. The CDR3 DNA is TGTGCCAGCGCCCCGGGTGCTCTGGATGGCTACACCTTC. This codes for CASAPGALDGYTF.

The rearrangement uses TRBV28 and TRBJ1-5; 8 nucleotides match TRBD1. The CDR3 is 15 residues long. V trimming: 6 bases; J trimming: 5 bases; junction bases outside the gene matches: 9. Germline V lookup: CDR1 MDHEN, CDR2 SYDVKM. The CDR3: CASSPYRGSDQPQHF. The CDR3 region has the DNA TGTGCCAGCAGCCCCTACAGGGGGAGTGATCAGCCCCAGCATTTT.

The chain uses TRBV10-3 and TRBJ2-1; D perhaps matches TRBD1 (6 bases). Trimming left V 8 bases short and J 6 bases short, with 14 bases between. Germline lookup yields CDR1 ENHRY and CDR2 SYGVKD. The CDR3 has 13 amino acids. CDR3 in DNA: TGTGCCATCCAGGGGTCCCCGCTCAATGAGCAGTTCTTC. Translated: CAIQGSPLNEQFF.

This clonotype was counted ten times or more. The V and J genes are TRBV12-3 or TRBV12-4 and TRBJ2-3, with 9 bases identical to TRBD2. CDR3 size: 15 residues. V dropped 5 bases and J dropped 6; count of bases not matched to a gene: 9. The CDR3 nucleotides read TGTGCCAGCAGTACTCATAGCGGGGGTACGGATACGCAGTATTTT. Amino acids: CASSTHSGGTDTQYF.

This clonotype turned up a few times. The chain is built from TRBV11-2 and TRBJ2-5; possibly TRBD1 for D (6 bases). Germline CDR1 reads SGHAT; CDR2 reads FQNNGV. The CDR3 spans 14 residues. V lost 4 bases, J lost 1 base, and 10 bases lay in between. The CDR3 sequence is CASSYGTIQETQYF. Written as DNA, the CDR3 is TGTGCCAGCAGCTATGGGACAATCCAAGAGACCCAGTACTTC. The variable domain in full, completed from reference TRBV11-2 and TRBJ2-5, reads EAGVAQSPRYKIIEKRQSVAFWCNPISGHATLYWYQQILGQGPKLLIQFQNNGVVDDSQLPKDRFSAERLKGVDSTLKIQPAKLEDSAVYLCASSYGTIQETQYFGPGTRLLVL.

The V call is TRBV12-3 or TRBV12-4, the J call TRBJ2-2; D gene unclear. The CDR3 has 13 residues. Deletions cut 6 bases from V and 5 bases from J, with 10 bases between. DNA of the CDR3: TGTGCCAGCAGCACCTTCGGTACCGGGGAGCTGTTTTTT. Translation gives CASSTFGTGELFF.

V gene TRBV24-1 combines with J gene TRBJ1-2; 7 nucleotides line up with TRBD1. CDR1 KGHDR and CDR2 SFDVKD come from the germline V gene. This CDR3 has 13 amino acids. The J segment lost 4 bases and the V segment lost 7 bases, leaving 5 bases of the junction unmatched. CDR3: CATSTDRSYGYTF. The CDR3 DNA reads TGTGCCACCAGCACGGACAGGTCCTATGGCTACACCTTC.

The rearrangement links TRBV9 to TRBJ2-2; 7 positions match TRBD1. The germline CDR1 and CDR2 sequences are SGDLS and YYNGEE. After removal of 4 bases from V and 1 base from J, the junction contained 7 bases not matched to a gene. The CDR3 runs to 16 residues. CDR3 sequence (DNA): TGTGCCAGCAGCTCTACGACAGGGTTGAACACCGGGGAGCTGTTTTTT. Translating it yields CASSSTTGLNTGELFF.

This clonotype occurred a few times. V usage is TRBV4-1 and J usage is TRBJ1-3, with unresolved D. The V gene lost 1 base and the J gene lost 0 bases, with 10 bases spanning the gap. The germline V gene encodes CDR1 MGHRA and CDR2 YSYEKL. This CDR3 is 16 amino acids long. CDR3 protein: CASSQGGRSSGNTIYF. Here the CDR3 DNA reads TGCGCCAGCAGCCAAGGAGGACGGAGCTCTGGAAACACCATATATTTT.

This clonotype was picked up a small number of times. The chain links TRBV5-6 to TRBJ2-3; the D is unclear. Trimming left V 4 bases short and J 2 bases short, with 14 bases between. Germline loops: CDR1 SGHDT, CDR2 YYEEEE. CDR3 length: 15 amino acids. The CDR3 loop is CASSTTPPNTDTQYF. DNA of the CDR3: TGTGCCAGCAGCACGACCCCTCCCAACACAGATACGCAGTATTTT.

The chain is built from TRBV6-1 and TRBJ2-3, with D perhaps TRBD1 or TRBD2 (5 bases each). The CDR3 is 14 amino acids. The V gene lost 6 bases and the J gene lost 2 bases, with 12 bases spanning the gap. The germline gives CDR1 MNHNS, CDR2 SASEGT. CDR3 DNA: TGTGCCAGCAGACCGGGACGGGACACAGATACGCAGTATTTT. Translation gives CASRPGRDTDTQYF.

The rearrangement links TRBV20-1 to TRBJ2-4; D gene uncertain. Germline V CDR1 and CDR2: DFQATT, SNEGSKA (reference sequence). The V end was cut by 6 bases, the J end by 0 bases, with 12 bases between. The CDR3 loop spans 14 amino acids. This CDR3 reads CSATASVAKNIQYF. CDR3 DNA sequence: TGCAGTGCAACCGCCTCTGTAGCCAAAAACATTCAGTACTTC.

This clonotype was observed a few times. DNA for the CDR3: TGCGCCAGCAGCTTGTTAGCAGGGAGGAACACCGGGGAGCTGTTTTTT. This gives the protein CASSLLAGRNTGELFF. This chain links TRBV5-1 with TRBJ2-2, with D tentatively TRBD1 or TRBD2 (5 bases each). The germline V gene has CDR1 SGHRS and CDR2 YFSETQ. This CDR3 region has 16 residues. V shed 1 base and J shed 1 base, with 11 bases lying between them.

This clonotype was seen more than once but under ten times. The chain has TRBV11-2 and TRBJ2-2, with D tentatively TRBD1 (6 bases). Germline V gene data show CDR1 as SGHAT and CDR2 as FQNNGV. The CDR3 consists of 14 residues. The ends were cut back, 5 bases at V and 5 bases at J, with 12 bases in the middle. CDR3 region: CASSVTRGTGELFF. DNA of the CDR3: TGTGCCAGCAGCGTCACCAGGGGAACCGGGGAGCTGTTTTTT.

This clonotype was detected only a few times. One end of the junction does not line up with germline, which may come from a read error. The gene calls are TRBV7-7 and TRBJ2-3; 7 bases agree with TRBD2. The CDR3 contains 15 residues. In germline, CDR1 is SSHAT, CDR2 FNYEAQ (reference sequence). CDR3 in DNA: TGTGCTAGCAGCGCCGGACTAGGGGGCACAGATACGCAGTATTTT. Its translation: CASSAGLGGTDTQYF.

This chain connects TRBV4-1 to TRBJ2-1; possibly TRBD2 for D (5 bases). CDR1 and CDR2 from the germline V gene are MGHRA and YSYEKL. V lost 5 bases and J lost 7, with 15 bases in between. The CDR3 covers 14 residues. The CDR3 sequence is CASSAPSYGNEQFF. The CDR3 nucleotides are TGCGCCAGCAGCGCTCCTAGCTACGGAAATGAGCAGTTCTTC.

The rearrangement links TRBV12-3 or TRBV12-4 to TRBJ1-5; D not certain. Trimming took off 2 bases at V and 8 bases at J, with 7 bases between the two ends. This CDR3 has 12 amino acids. The CDR3 region is CASSLWLEPQHF. Written as DNA, the CDR3 is TGTGCCAGCAGTTTATGGTTGGAGCCCCAGCATTTT.

J is TRBJ2-3 and V is TRBV12-3 or TRBV12-4; maybe TRBD2 (6 bases). The V end lost 5 bases, the J end lost 4 bases, and 16 bases lay between the germline ends. The CDR3 is 15 amino acids. CDR3 in amino acids: CASSAEGEEADTQYF. The DNA for the CDR3 is TGTGCCAGCAGTGCCGAAGGGGAGGAGGCAGATACGCAGTATTTT.

The chain carries TRBV6-1 and TRBJ1-4; D is possibly TRBD1 (6 bases). V lost 6 bases to trimming and J lost 1 base, with 9 bases between them. The CDR3 has 14 residues. Per the germline V gene, CDR1 is MNHNS and CDR2 is SASEGT. The CDR3 is CASRVRGTNEKLFF. CDR3 sequence (DNA): TGTGCCAGCAGAGTCAGGGGAACTAATGAAAAACTGTTTTTT.

This chain links TRBV11-2 with TRBJ1-1, with TRBD1 as a possible D gene (6 bases). CDR3 length: 13 amino acids. The germline gives CDR1 SGHAT, CDR2 FQNNGV. V lost 5 bases and J lost 10, with 17 bases in between. The CDR3 DNA is TGTGCCAGCAGCAAAAGCGGGGGGCAGCGAGCTTTCTTT. Protein product: CASSKSGGQRAFF.

This clonotype was observed a handful of times. The chain links TRBV7-2 to TRBJ1-1, with D tentatively TRBD1 (6 bases). Germline V gene sequence: CDR1 SGHTA, CDR2 FQGNSA. The CDR3 is 17 amino acids. V was pared by 2 bases and J by 0 bases, with 16 bases between. CDR3 protein: CASSLTGLRKVNTEAFF. The DNA of the CDR3 is TGTGCCAGCAGCTTAACAGGGCTCCGGAAAGTGAACACTGAAGCTTTCTTT.

The chain uses TRBV7-2 and TRBJ2-5, with D possibly matching TRBD1 (7 bases). Germline CDR1 and CDR2: SGHTA and FQGNSA. CDR3 size: 15 residues. V dropped 5 bases and J dropped 5 bases, with 18 bases sitting between them. In nucleotides, the CDR3 is TGTGCCAGCAGCCTATCAGGGGGGCTTCGGGAGACCCAGTACTTC. This codes for CASSLSGGLRETQYF.

This clonotype has a count of ten or more. The chain has TRBV20-1 and TRBJ2-1, with D unresolved. The CDR3 covers 17 residues. Germline V gives CDR1 DFQATT, CDR2 SNEGSKA (reference sequence). V was trimmed by 1 base and J by 0 bases, leaving 16 bases between them. CDR3 DNA sequence: TGCAGTGCTAGAGGGGGAAGCGACGGTAGCTCCTACAATGAGCAGTTCTTC. It specifies CSARGGSDGSSYNEQFF.

This clonotype has more than one count but fewer than ten. The chain links TRBV12-3 or TRBV12-4 to TRBJ2-3, with 8 nucleotides matching TRBD2. CDR3 length: 15 residues. V dropped 7 bases and J dropped 4; count of bases not matched to a gene: 10. In DNA, the CDR3 is TGTGCCAGCATTTGGCGGGGGGTTAGGTCAGATACGCAGTATTTT. Its translation is CASIWRGVRSDTQYF.

The chain links TRBV29-1 to TRBJ2-7; 10 nucleotides align to TRBD2. The CDR3 covers 12 residues. V dropped 4 bases and J dropped 7; count of bases not matched to a gene: 4. CDR1 and CDR2 (germline): SQVTM, ANQGSEA. The DNA of the CDR3 is TGCAGCGTTGTAATAGCGGGAGGTGAGCAGTACGTC. This encodes CSVVIAGGEQYV.

The sample holds many counts of this clonotype. The chain employs TRBV20-1 and TRBJ2-5; TRBD2 agrees at 8 bases. With V trimmed by 6 bases and J by 1 base, 13 bases remained unmatched. The CDR3 runs 16 residues. Germline-derived CDR1 and CDR2 are DFQATT and SNEGSKA (reference sequence). This CDR3 is CSAPDWVAGFQETQYF. Here the CDR3 DNA reads TGCAGTGCCCCGGATTGGGTAGCGGGGTTCCAAGAGACCCAGTACTTC.